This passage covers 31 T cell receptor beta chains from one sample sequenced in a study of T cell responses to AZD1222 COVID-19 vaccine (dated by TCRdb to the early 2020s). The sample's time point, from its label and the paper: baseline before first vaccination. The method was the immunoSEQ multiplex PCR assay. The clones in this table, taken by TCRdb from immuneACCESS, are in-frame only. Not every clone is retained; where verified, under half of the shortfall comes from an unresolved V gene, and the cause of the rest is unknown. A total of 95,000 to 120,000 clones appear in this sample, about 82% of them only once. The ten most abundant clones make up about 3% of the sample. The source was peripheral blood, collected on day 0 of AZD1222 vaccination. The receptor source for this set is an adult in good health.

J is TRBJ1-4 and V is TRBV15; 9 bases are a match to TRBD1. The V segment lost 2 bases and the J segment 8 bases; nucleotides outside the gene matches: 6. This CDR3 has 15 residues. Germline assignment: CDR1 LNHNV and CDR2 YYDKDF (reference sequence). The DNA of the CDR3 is TGTGCCACCAGCAGAAAGGACAGGGGCGGGGAAAAACTGTTTTTT. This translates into CATSRKDRGGEKLFF.

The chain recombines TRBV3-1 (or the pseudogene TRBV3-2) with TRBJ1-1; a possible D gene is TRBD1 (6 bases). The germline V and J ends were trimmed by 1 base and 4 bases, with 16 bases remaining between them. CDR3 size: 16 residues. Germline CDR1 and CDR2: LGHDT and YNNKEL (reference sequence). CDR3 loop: CASSQGWRFRGTEAFF. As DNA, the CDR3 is TGTGCCAGCAGCCAAGGCTGGCGGTTCAGGGGCACTGAAGCTTTCTTT.

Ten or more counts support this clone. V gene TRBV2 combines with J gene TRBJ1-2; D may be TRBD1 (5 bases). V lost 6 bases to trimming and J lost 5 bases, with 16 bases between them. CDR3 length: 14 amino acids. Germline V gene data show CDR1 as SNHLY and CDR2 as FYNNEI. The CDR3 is CASRTDDSVYGYTF. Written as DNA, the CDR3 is TGTGCCAGCAGGACGGACGACAGCGTATATGGCTACACCTTC.

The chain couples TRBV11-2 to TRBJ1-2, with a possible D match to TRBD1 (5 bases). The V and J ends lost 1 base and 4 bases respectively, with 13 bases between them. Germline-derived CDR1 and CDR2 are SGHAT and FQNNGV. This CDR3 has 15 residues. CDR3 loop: CASSLGAGDSYGYTF. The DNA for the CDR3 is TGTGCCAGCAGCTTAGGGGCGGGCGACAGCTATGGCTACACCTTC.

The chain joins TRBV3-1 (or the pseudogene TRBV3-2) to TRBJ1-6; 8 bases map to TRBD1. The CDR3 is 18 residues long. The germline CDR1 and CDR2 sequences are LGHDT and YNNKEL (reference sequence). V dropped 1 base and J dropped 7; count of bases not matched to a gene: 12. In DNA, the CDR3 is TGTGCCAGCAGCCAAGGATGGGCCCAGGGGGCGGTGAATTCACCCCTCCACTTT. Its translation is CASSQGWAQGAVNSPLHF.

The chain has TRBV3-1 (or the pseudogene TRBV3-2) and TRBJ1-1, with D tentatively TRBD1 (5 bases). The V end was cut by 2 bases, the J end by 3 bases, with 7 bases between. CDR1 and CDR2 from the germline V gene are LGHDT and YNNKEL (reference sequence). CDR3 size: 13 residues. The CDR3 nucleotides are TGTGCCAGCAGCCAATCACAGGACACTGAAGCTTTCTTT. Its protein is CASSQSQDTEAFF.

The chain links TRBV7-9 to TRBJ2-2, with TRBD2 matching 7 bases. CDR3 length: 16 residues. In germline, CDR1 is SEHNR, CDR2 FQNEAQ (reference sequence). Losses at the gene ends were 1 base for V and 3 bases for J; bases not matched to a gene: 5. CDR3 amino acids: CASSLDPGGYTGELFF. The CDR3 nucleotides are TGTGCCAGCAGCTTAGACCCGGGGGGTTACACCGGGGAGCTGTTTTTT.

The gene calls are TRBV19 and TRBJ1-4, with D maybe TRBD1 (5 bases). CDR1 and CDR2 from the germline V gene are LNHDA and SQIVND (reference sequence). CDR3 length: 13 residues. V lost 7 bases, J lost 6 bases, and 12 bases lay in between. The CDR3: CASTGQGYEKLFF. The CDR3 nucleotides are TGTGCCAGTACTGGGCAGGGTTATGAAAAACTGTTTTTT.

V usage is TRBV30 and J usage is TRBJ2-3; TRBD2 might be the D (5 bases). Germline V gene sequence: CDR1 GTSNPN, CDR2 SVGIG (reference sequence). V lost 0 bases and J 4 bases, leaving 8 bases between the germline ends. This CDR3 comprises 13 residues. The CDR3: CAWSVLGADTQYF. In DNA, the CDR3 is TGTGCCTGGAGTGTACTAGGCGCAGATACGCAGTATTTT.

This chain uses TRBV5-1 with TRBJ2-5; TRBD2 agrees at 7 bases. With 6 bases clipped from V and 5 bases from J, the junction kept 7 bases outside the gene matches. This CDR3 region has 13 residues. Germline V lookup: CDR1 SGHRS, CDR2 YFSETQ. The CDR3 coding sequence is TGCGCCAGCACGGGGGGACCGGAGGAGACCCAGTACTTC. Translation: CASTGGPEETQYF.

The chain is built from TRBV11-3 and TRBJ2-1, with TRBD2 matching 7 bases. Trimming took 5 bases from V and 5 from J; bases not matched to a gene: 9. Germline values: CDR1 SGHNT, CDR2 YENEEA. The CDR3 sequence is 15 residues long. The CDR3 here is CASSPGGGVNNEQFF. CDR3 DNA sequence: TGTGCCAGCAGCCCAGGTGGGGGGGTTAACAATGAGCAGTTCTTC. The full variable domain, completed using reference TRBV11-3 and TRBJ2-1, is EAGVVQSPRYKIIEKKQPVAFWCNPISGHNTLYWYLQNLGQGPELLIRYENEEAVDDSQLPKDRFSAERLKGVDSTLKIQPAELGDSAVYLCASSPGGGVNNEQFFGPGTRLTVL.

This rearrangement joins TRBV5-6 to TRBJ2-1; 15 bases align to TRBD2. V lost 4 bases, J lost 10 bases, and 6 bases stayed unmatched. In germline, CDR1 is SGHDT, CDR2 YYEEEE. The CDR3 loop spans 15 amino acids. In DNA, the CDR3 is TGTGCCAGCAGCGCGGGACTAGCGGGGGGAGGCGAGCAGTTCTTC. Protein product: CASSAGLAGGGEQFF.

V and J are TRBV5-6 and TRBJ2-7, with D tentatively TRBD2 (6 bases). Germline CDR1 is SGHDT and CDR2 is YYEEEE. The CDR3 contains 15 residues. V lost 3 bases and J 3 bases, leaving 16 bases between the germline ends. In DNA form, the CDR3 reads TGTGCCAGCAGCTCGGAGGGGACGGAGGACTACGAGCAGTACTTC. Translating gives CASSSEGTEDYEQYF.

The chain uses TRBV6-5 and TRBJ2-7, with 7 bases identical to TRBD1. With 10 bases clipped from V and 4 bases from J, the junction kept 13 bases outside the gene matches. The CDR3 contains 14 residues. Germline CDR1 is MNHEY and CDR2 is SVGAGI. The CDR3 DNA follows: TGTGCCACGAACCGACAGGGCCGCGTGTACGAGCAGTACTTC. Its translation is CATNRQGRVYEQYF.

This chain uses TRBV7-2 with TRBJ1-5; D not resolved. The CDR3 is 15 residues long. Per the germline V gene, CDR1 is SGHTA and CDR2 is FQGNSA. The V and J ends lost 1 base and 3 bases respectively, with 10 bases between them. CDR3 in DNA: TGTGCCAGCAGCTTAGTTGTGGCTGCCAATCAGCCCCAGCATTTT. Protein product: CASSLVVAANQPQHF.

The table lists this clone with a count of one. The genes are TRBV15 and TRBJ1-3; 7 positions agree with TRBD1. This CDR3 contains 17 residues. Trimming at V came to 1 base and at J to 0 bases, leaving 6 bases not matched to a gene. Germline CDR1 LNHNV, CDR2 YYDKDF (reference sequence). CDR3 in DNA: TGTGCCACCAGCAGAGGGGGGACAGTTCACTCTGGAAACACCATATATTTT. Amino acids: CATSRGGTVHSGNTIYF. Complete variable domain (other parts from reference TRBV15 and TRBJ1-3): DAMVIQNPRYQVTQFGKPVTLSCSQTLNHNVMYWYQQKSSQAPKLLFHYYDKDFNNEADTPDNFQSRRPNTSFCFLDIRSPGLGDTAMYLCATSRGGTVHSGNTIYFGEGSWLTVV.

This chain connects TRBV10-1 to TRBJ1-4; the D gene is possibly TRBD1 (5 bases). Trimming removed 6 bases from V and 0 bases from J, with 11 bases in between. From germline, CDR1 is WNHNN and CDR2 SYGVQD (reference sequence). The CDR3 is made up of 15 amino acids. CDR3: CASSRTSATNEKLFF. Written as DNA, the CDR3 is TGCGCCAGCAGCCGGACATCCGCAACTAATGAAAAACTGTTTTTT.

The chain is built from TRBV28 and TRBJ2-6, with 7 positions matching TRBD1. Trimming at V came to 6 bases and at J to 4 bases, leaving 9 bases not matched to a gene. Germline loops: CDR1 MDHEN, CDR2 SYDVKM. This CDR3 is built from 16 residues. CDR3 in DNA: TGTGCCAGCAGAACTAGGAAGGGGGCAGGGGCCAACGTCCTGACTTTC. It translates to CASRTRKGAGANVLTF.

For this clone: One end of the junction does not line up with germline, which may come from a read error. CDR3 protein: CASSSRGGCTF. The CDR3 nucleotides read TGTGCCAGCAGTTCCAGGGGGGGCTGCACCTTC. The chain recombines TRBV28 with TRBJ1-2; 7 bases align to TRBD1. This CDR3 contains 11 residues. CDR1 and CDR2 from the germline V gene are MDHEN and SYDVKM.

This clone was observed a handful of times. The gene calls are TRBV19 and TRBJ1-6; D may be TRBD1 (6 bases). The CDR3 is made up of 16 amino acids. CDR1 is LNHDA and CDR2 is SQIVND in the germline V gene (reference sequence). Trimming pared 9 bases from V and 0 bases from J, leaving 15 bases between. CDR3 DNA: TGTGCCAGGAAAGCGTACAGGGTCTCCTATAATTCACCCCTCCACTTT. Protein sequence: CARKAYRVSYNSPLHF.

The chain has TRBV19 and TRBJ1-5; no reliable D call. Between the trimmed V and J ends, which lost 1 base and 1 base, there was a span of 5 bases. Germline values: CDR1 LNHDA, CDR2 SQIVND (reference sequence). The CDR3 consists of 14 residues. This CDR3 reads CASSIVGSNQPQHF. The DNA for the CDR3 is TGTGCCAGTAGTATAGTAGGAAGCAATCAGCCCCAGCATTTT.

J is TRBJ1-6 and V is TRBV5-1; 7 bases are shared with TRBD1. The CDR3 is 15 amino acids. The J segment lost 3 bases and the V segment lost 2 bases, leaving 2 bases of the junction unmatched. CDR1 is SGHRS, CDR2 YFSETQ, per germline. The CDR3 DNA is TGCGCCAGCAGCTTTGGACAGGTCTATAATTCACCCCTCCACTTT. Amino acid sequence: CASSFGQVYNSPLHF. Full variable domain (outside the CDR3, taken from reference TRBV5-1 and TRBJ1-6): KAGVTQTPRYLIKTRGQQVTLSCSPISGHRSVSWYQQTPGQGLQFLFEYFSETQRNKGNFPGRFSGRQFSNSRSEMNVSTLELGDSALYLCASSFGQVYNSPLHFGNGTRLTVT.

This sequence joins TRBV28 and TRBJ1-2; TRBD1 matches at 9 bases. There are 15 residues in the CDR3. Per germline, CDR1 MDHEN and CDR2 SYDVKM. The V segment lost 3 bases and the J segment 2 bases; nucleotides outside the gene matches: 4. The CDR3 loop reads CASSLSGQGNYGYTF. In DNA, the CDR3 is TGTGCCAGCAGTTTGTCCGGACAGGGGAACTATGGCTACACCTTC.

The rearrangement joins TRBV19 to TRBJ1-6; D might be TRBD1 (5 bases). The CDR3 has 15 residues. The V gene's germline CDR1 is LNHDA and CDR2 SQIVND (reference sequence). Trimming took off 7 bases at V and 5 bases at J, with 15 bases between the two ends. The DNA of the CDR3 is TGTGCCAGTATGGGGACGACGGAGAATAATTCACCCCTCCACTTT. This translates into CASMGTTENNSPLHF.

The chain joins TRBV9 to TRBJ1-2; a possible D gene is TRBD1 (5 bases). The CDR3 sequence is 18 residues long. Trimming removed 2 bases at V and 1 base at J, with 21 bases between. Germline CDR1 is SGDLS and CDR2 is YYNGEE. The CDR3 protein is CASSVALRGGGFNYGYTF. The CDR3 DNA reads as TGTGCCAGCAGCGTTGCCCTCCGGGGGGGAGGCTTTAACTATGGCTACACCTTC.

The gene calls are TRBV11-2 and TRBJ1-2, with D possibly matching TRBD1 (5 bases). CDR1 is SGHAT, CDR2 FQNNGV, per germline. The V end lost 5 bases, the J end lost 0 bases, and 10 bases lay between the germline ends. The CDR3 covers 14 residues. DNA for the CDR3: TGTGCCAGCAGCCTGGGACTAGCTAACTATGGCTACACCTTC. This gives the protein CASSLGLANYGYTF.

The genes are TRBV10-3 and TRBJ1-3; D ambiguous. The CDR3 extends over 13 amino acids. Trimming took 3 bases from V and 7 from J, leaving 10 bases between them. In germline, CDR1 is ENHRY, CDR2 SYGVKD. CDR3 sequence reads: CAISDGTRNTIYF. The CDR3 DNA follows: TGTGCCATCAGTGATGGAACTCGGAACACCATATATTTT.

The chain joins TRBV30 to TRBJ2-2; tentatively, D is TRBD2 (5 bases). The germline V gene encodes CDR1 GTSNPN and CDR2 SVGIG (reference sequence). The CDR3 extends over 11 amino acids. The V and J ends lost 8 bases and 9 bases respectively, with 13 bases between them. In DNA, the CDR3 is TGTGCCCGGCGGGTTACCAGGGAGCTGTTTTTT. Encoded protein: CARRVTRELFF.

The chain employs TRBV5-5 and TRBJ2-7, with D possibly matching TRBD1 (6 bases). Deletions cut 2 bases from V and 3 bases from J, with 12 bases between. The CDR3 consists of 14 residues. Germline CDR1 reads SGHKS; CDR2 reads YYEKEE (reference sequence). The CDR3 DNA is TGTGCCAGCAGCTTTCACAGGGTGTTCTACGAGCAGTACTTC. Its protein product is CASSFHRVFYEQYF.

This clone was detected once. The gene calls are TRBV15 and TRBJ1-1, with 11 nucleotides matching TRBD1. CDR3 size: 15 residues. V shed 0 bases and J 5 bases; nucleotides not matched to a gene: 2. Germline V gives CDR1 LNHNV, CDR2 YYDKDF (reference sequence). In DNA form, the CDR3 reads TGTGCCACCAGCAGAGAAGGGACAGGGGGAACTGAAGCTTTCTTT. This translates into CATSREGTGGTEAFF.

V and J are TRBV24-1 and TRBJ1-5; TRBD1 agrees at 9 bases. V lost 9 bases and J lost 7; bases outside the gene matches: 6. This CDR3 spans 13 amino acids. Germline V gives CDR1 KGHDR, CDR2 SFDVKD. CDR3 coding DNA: TGTGCCACCGGGACAGGGCAGGACCAGCCCCAGCATTTT. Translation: CATGTGQDQPQHF.